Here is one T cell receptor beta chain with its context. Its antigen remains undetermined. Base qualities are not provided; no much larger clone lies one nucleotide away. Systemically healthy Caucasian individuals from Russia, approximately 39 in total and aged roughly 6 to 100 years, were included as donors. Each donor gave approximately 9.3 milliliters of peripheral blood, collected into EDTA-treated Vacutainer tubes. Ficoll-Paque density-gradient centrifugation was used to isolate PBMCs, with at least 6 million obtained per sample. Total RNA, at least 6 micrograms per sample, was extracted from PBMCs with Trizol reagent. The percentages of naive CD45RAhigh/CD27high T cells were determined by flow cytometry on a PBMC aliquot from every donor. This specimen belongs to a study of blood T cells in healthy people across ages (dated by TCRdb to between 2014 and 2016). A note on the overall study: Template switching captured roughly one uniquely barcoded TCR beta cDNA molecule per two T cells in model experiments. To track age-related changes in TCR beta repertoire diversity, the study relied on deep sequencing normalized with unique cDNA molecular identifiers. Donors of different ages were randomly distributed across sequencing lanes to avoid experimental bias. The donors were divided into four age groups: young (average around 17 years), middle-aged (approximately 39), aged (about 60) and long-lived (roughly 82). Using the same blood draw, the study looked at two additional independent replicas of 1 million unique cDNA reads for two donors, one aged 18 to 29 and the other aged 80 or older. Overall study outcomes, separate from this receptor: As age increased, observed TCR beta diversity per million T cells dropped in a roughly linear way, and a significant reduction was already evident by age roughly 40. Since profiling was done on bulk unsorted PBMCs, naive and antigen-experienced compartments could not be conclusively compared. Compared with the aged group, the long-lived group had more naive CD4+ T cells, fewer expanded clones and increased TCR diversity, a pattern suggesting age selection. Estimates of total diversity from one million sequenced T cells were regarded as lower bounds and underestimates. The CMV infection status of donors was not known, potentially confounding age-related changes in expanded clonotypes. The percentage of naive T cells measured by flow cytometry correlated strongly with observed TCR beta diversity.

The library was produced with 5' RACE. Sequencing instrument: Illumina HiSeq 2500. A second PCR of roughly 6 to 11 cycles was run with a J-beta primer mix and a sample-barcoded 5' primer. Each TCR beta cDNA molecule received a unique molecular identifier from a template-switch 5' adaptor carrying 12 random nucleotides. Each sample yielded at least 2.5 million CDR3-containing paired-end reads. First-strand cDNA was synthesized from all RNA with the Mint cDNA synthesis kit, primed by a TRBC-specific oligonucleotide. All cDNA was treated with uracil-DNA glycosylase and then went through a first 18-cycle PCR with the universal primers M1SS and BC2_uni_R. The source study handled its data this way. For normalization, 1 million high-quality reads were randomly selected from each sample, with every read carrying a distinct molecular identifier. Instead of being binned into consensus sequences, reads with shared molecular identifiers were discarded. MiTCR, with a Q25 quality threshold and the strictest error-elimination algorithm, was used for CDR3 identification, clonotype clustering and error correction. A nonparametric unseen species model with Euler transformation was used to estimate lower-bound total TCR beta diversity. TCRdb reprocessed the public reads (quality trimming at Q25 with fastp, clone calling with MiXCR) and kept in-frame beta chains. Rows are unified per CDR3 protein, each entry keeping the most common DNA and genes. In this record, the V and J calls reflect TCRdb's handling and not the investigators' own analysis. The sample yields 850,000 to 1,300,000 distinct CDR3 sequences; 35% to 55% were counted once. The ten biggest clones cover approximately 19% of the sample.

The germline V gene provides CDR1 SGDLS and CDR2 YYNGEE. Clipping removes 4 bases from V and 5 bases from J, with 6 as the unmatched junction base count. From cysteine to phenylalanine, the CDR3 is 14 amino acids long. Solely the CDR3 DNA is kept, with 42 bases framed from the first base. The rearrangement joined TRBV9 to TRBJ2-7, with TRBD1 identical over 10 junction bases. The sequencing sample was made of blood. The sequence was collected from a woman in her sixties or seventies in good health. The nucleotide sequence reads TGTGCCAGCAGCCCGTCGGACAGGGGGAACGAGCAGTACTTC. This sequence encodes CASSPSDRGNEQYF. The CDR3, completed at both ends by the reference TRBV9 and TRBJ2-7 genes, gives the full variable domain DSGVTQTPKHLITATGQRVTLRCSPRSGDLSVYWYQQSLDQGLQFLIQYYNGEERAKGNILERFSAQQFPDLHSELNLSSLELGDSALYFCASSPSDRGNEQYFGPGTRLTVT.